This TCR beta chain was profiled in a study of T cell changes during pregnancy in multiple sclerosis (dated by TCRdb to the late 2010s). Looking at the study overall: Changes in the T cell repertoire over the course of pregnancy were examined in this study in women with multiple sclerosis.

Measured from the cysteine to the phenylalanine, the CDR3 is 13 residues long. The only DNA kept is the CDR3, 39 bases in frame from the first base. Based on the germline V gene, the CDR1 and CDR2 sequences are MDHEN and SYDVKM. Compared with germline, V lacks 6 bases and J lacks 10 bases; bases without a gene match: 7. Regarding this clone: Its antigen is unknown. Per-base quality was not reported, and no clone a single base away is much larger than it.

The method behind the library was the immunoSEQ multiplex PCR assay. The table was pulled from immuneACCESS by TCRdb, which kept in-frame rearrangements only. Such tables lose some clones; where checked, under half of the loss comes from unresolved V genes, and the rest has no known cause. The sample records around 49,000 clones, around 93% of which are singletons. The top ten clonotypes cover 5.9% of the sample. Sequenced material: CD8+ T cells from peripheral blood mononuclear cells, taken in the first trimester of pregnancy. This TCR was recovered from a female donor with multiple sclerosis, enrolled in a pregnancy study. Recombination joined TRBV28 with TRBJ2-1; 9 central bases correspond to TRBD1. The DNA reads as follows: TGTGCCAGCAGGCTAGGACAGGGGATAGAGCAGTTCTTC. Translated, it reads CASRLGQGIEQFF.